A single TCR beta chain is shown here with its context. Patients in Seattle were enrolled during active infection, then followed longitudinally. Under the authors' procedure: Reference gene primer amplification gave nucleated cell count estimates. Clones were sequenced by immunoSEQ multiplex PCR, and TCRdb holds only the in-frame ones, with some missing. The V and J calls and clone size are taken from that table; D and trimming were inferred from the DNA. This repertoire shows just over 150,000 clones, about 92% found once; its top ten account for more than 4.5%. The junction had 5 bases not matched to a gene; V was cut back by 7 bases and J by 4 bases. CDR3 size: 13 residues. Germline loops: CDR1 ENHRY, CDR2 SYGVKD. The entry originates in a study of blood T cell repertoires in COVID-19.

The V gene is TRBV10-3, the J gene TRBJ1-1; 8 bases align to TRBD1. This receptor was obtained from a man aged 30 to 39 with COVID-19, enrolled during active disease. Source material: peripheral blood. CDR3 sequence reads: CAIMGQGATEAFF. Written as DNA, the CDR3 is TGTGCCATCATGGGGCAGGGGGCCACTGAAGCTTTCTTT.